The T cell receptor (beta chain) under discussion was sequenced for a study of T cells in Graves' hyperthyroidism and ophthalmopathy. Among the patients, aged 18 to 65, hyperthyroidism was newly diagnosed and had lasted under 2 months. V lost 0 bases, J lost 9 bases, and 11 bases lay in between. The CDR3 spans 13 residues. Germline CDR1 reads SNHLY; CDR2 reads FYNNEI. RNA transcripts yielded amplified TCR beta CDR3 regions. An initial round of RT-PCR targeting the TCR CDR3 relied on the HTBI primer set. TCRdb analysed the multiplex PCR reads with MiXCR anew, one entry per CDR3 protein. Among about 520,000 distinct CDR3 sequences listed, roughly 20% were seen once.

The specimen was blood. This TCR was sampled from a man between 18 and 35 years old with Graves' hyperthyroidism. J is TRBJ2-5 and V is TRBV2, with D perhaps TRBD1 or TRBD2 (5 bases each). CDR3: CASSEAVGTSQYF. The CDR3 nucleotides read TGTGCCAGCAGTGAAGCGGTGGGGACCTCCCAGTACTTC.